The 16 T cell receptor beta chains below were found in one sample sequenced in a study of blood T cell repertoires in COVID-19. Only in-frame clones appear in the TCRdb table, and some are missing; sequencing was by immunoSEQ multiplex PCR. The table includes 40,000 to 50,000 clones, over 80% detected once. Sample: peripheral blood. Receptor source: a woman older than 75 with COVID-19, enrolled during active disease.

The chain links TRBV6-5 to TRBJ2-2, with no clear D. The CDR3 runs to 13 residues. Trimming shortened V by 2 bases and J by 1 base, and 2 bases separated the two germline ends. The germline CDR1 and CDR2 sequences are MNHEY and SVGAGI. The CDR3 DNA reads as TGTGCCAGCAGTTACCAGAACACCGGGGAGCTGTTTTTT. It codes for CASSYQNTGELFF.

The rearrangement links TRBV6-5 to TRBJ2-3; tentative D call: TRBD1 (6 bases). Germline loops: CDR1 MNHEY, CDR2 SVGAGI. Trimming shortened V by 3 bases and J by 0 bases, and 13 bases separated the two germline ends. The CDR3 runs 16 residues. The CDR3 is CASSYHYRVSTDTQYF. CDR3 coding DNA: TGTGCCAGCAGTTATCACTACAGGGTAAGCACAGATACGCAGTATTTT.

V is TRBV7-9 and J is TRBJ2-1; possibly TRBD1 for D (5 bases). The germline V gene has CDR1 SEHNR and CDR2 FQNEAQ (reference sequence). V dropped 5 bases and J dropped 8 bases, with 19 bases sitting between them. This CDR3 comprises 15 residues. The CDR3 DNA reads as TGTGCCAGCAGCCCAGGAGCCTGGGGCGACCATGAGCAGTTCTTC. It codes for CASSPGAWGDHEQFF.

The V and J genes are TRBV2 and TRBJ2-1; 13 nucleotides match TRBD2. The CDR3 runs to 16 residues. The germline gives CDR1 SNHLY, CDR2 FYNNEI. Trimming cost V 0 bases and J 6 bases; bases outside gene matches: 2. The DNA of the CDR3 is TGTGCCAGCAGTGAAGCCCGACTAGCGGGGGGCAATGAGCAGTTCTTC. This encodes CASSEARLAGGNEQFF.

The rearrangement links TRBV2 to TRBJ2-5; 7 bases agree with TRBD2. Per germline, CDR1 SNHLY and CDR2 FYNNEI. J lost 1 base, V lost 6 bases, and 5 bases had no gene match. CDR3 size: 14 residues. CDR3 sequence reads: CASSQGLIQETQYF. The DNA for the CDR3 is TGTGCCAGCAGCCAGGGACTAATCCAAGAGACCCAGTACTTC.

This chain uses TRBV30 with TRBJ1-2; perhaps TRBD1 as D (6 bases). This CDR3 comprises 11 residues. Germline CDR1 GTSNPN, CDR2 SVGIG (reference sequence). CDR3 amino acids: CAWGTSYGYTF. In DNA, the CDR3 is TGTGCGTGGGGGACAAGTTATGGCTACACCTTC.

The chain carries TRBV7-6 and TRBJ2-5; the match to TRBD1 covers 7 bases. CDR3 length equals 14 residues. Germline V gives CDR1 SGHVS, CDR2 FNYEAQ. With 1 base clipped from V and 6 bases from J, the junction kept 5 bases outside the gene matches. CDR3 protein: CASSLDSGGKTQYF. CDR3 coding DNA: TGTGCCAGCAGCTTAGACTCAGGGGGAAAGACCCAGTACTTC.

The chain links TRBV7-9 to TRBJ1-2; a weak D match, TRBD1 (6 bases). The CDR3 consists of 13 residues. Trimming shortened V by 5 bases and J by 4 bases, and 11 bases separated the two germline ends. From germline, CDR1 is SEHNR and CDR2 FQNEAQ (reference sequence). The CDR3 nucleotides read TGTGCCAGCAGCCTGACAGGCCGCTATGGCTACACCTTC. Protein product: CASSLTGRYGYTF. The full variable domain, with the rest looked up from reference TRBV7-9 and TRBJ1-2, is DTGVSQNPRHKITKRGQNVTFRCDPISEHNRLYWYRQTLGQGPEFLTYFQNEAQLEKSRLLSDRFSAERPKGSFSTLEIQRTEQGDSAMYLCASSLTGRYGYTFGSGTRLTVV.

The rearrangement uses TRBV28 and TRBJ1-1, with 8 bases fitting TRBD1. The ends lost 5 bases at V and 0 bases at J; junction bases unmatched: 11. Germline V lookup: CDR1 MDHEN, CDR2 SYDVKM. The CDR3 is 17 residues long. In DNA form, the CDR3 reads TGTGCCAGCAGTACTCCCGGGACAGGACTAATGAACACTGAAGCTTTCTTT. It encodes CASSTPGTGLMNTEAFF. The variable domain in full, with the rest retrieved from reference TRBV28 and TRBJ1-1, is DVKVTQSSRYLVKRTGEKVFLECVQDMDHENMFWYRQDPGLGLRLIYFSYDVKMKEKGDIPEGYSVSREKKERFSLILESASTNQTSMYLCASSTPGTGLMNTEAFFGQGTRLTVV.

The chain is built from TRBV18 and TRBJ1-1, with D uncertain. The V and J ends lost 2 bases and 0 bases respectively, with 7 bases between them. CDR3 length: 14 amino acids. CDR1 is KGHSH and CDR2 is LQKENI in the germline V gene. CDR3 nucleotide sequence: TGTGCCAGCTCACCAACAAATATGAACACTGAAGCTTTCTTT. Residues: CASSPTNMNTEAFF. The full variable domain, completed using reference TRBV18 and TRBJ1-1, is NAGVMQNPRHLVRRRGQEARLRCSPMKGHSHVYWYRQLPEEGLKFMVYLQKENIIDESGMPKERFSAEFPKEGPSILRIQQVVRGDSAAYFCASSPTNMNTEAFFGQGTRLTVV.

The V gene is TRBV3-1 (or the pseudogene TRBV3-2), the J gene TRBJ1-3; D call uncertain. Germline values: CDR1 LGHDT, CDR2 YNNKEL (reference sequence). Trimming shortened V by 1 base and J by 0 bases, and 19 bases separated the two germline ends. The CDR3 spans 19 residues. Written as DNA, the CDR3 is TGTGCCAGCAGCCAAGGCATTTACTCTCAGACTACCTCTGGAAACACCATATATTTT. Protein product: CASSQGIYSQTTSGNTIYF.

This sequence joins TRBV5-4 and TRBJ2-7; 10 nucleotides line up with TRBD1. CDR3 length: 12 amino acids. With V trimmed by 6 bases and J by 8 bases, 5 bases remained unmatched. The germline V gene encodes CDR1 SGHNT and CDR2 YYREEE (reference sequence). The CDR3 loop reads CASTGTGEQQYF. CDR3 sequence (DNA): TGTGCCAGCACCGGGACAGGGGAACAGCAGTACTTC.

The chain employs TRBV28 and TRBJ1-5; D gene uncertain. The CDR3 totals 16 residues. Trimming removed 3 bases from V and 7 bases from J, with 19 bases in between. Germline values: CDR1 MDHEN, CDR2 SYDVKM. The CDR3 DNA reads TGTGCCAGCAGTTTCCTACTCCACGGGGAGGGCCAGCCCCAGCATTTT. Its translation: CASSFLLHGEGQPQHF.

With respect to this clone: The germline gene is not matched at one end of the junction; a read error may be the cause. V and J are TRBV18 and TRBJ1-1; D is perhaps TRBD1 (5 bases). CDR3 length equals 16 residues. Germline V gene lookup returns CDR1 KGHSH and CDR2 LQKENI. CDR3 loop: CASSPQGGGSGTEAFF. CDR3 bases: TGTGCCAGTTCACCCCAGGGTGGAGGGAGTGGCACTGAAGCTTTCTTT.

In its sample, this clone was seen once. The chain links TRBV11-2 to TRBJ2-1, with 7 bases lining up with TRBD2. The CDR3 totals 14 residues. The J segment lost 6 bases and the V segment lost 10 bases, leaving 12 bases of the junction unmatched. CDR1 SGHAT and CDR2 FQNNGV come from the germline V gene. The CDR3 loop is CATGRDYAGNEQFF. CDR3 bases: TGTGCCACCGGCAGGGACTACGCGGGCAATGAGCAGTTCTTC.

The rearrangement joins TRBV29-1 to TRBJ1-4; D is perhaps TRBD1 (6 bases). V was pared by 2 bases and J by 7 bases, with 14 bases between. CDR3 size: 14 residues. CDR1 is SQVTM, CDR2 ANQGSEA, per germline. This CDR3 reads CSVEYQGQSEKLFF. The CDR3, as DNA: TGCAGCGTTGAATATCAGGGGCAAAGTGAAAAACTGTTTTTT.